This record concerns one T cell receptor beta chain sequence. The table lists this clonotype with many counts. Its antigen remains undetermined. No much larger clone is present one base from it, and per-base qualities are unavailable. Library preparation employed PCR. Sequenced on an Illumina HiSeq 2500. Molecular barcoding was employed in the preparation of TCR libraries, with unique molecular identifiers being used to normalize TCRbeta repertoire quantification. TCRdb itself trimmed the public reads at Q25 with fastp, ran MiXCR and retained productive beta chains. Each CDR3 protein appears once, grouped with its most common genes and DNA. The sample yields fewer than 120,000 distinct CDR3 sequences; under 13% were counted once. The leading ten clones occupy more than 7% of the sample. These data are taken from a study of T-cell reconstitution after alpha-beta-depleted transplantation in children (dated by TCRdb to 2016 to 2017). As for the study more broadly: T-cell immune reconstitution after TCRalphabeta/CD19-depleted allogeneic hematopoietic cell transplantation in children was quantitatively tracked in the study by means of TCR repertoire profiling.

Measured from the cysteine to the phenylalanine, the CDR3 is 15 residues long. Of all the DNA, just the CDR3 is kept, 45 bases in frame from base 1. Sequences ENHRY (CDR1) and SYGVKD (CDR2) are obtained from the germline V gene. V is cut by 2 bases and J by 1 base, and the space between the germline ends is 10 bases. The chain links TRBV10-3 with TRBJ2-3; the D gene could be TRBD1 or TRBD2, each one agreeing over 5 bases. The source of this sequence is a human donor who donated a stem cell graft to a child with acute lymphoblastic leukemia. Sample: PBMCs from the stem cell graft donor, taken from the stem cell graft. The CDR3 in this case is CAISEGRGGTDTQYF. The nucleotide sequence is TGTGCCATCAGTGAGGGTAGGGGAGGCACAGATACGCAGTATTTT.